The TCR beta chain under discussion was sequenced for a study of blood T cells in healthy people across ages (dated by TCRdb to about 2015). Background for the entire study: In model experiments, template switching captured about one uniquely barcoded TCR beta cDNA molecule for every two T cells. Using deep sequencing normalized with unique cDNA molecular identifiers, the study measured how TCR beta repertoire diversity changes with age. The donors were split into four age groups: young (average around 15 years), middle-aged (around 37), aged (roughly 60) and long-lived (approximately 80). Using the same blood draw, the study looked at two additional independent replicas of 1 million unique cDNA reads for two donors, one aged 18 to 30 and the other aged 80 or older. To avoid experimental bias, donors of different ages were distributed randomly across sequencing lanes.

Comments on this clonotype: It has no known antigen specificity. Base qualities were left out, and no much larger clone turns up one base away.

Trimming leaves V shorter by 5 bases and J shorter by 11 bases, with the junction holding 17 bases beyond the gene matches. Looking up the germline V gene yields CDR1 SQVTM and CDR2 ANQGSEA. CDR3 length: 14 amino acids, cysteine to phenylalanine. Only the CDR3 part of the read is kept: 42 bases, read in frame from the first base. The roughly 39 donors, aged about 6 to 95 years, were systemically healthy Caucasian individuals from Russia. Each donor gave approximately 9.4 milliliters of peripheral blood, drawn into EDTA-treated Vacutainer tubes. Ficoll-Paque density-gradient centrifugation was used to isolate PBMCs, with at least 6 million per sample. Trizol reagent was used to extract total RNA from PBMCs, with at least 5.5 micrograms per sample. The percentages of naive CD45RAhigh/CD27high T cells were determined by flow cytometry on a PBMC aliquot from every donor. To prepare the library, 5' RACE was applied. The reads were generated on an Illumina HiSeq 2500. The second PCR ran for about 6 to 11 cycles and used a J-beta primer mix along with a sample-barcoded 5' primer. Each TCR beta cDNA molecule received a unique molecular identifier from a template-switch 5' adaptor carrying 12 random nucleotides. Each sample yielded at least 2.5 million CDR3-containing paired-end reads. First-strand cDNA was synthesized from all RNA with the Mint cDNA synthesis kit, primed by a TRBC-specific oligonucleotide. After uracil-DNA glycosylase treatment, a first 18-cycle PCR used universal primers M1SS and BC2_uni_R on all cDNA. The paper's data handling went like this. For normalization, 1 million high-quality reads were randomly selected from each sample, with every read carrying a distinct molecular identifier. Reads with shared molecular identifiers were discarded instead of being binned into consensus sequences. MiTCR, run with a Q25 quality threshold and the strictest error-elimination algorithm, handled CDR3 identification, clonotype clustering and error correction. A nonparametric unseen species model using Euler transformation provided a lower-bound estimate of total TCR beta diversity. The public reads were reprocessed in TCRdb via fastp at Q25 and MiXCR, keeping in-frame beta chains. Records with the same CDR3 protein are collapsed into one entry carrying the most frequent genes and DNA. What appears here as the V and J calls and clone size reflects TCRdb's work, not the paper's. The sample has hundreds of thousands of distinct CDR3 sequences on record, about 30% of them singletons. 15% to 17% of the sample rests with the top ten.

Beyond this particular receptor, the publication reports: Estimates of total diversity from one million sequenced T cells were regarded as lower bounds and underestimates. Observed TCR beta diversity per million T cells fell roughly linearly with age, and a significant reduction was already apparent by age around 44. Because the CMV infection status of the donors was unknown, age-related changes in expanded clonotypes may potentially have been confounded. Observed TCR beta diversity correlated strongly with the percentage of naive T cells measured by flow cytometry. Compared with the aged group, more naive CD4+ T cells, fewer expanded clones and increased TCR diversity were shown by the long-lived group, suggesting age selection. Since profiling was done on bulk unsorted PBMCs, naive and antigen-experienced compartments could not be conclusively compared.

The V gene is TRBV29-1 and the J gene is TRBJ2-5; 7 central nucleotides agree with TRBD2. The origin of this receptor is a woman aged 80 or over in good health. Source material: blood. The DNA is TGCAGCGTTCTCGGGGGGAGGGCGGTGGATGAGCAGTACTTC. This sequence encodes CSVLGGRAVDEQYF.